The 13 T cell receptor beta chains below were found in one sample sequenced in a study of blood T cell repertoires in COVID-19. TCRdb keeps only in-frame clones here, not all; method: immunoSEQ multiplex PCR. Of approximately 210,000 clones listed, 84% are singletons. Sequencing was carried out using peripheral blood. These receptors came from a woman between 65 and 79 years old with active or convalescent COVID-19.

This chain uses TRBV30 with TRBJ1-5; TRBD1 matches 8 bases. V was pared by 4 bases and J by 4 bases, with 3 bases of the junction left unmatched. From germline, CDR1 is GTSNPN and CDR2 SVGIG (reference sequence). The CDR3 is made up of 13 amino acids. Here the CDR3 reads CAWTRGRNQPQHF. The CDR3 bases are TGTGCCTGGACCAGGGGGCGGAATCAGCCCCAGCATTTT.

The V call is TRBV5-1, the J call TRBJ2-1; 8 bases map to TRBD1. Per germline, CDR1 SGHRS and CDR2 YFSETQ. V was pared by 6 bases and J by 6 bases, with 11 bases of the junction left unmatched. There are 15 residues in the CDR3. The CDR3 DNA sequence: TGCGCCAGCACCTTACCCGGGACAGGCCTCAATGAGCAGTTCTTC. Amino acids: CASTLPGTGLNEQFF.

This clone was recorded only once. The V gene is TRBV4-2, the J gene TRBJ2-1; D gene uncertain. V lost 1 base and J lost 3, with 13 bases in between. Germline V gives CDR1 LGHNA, CDR2 YNFKEQ. This CDR3 is 16 amino acids long. CDR3 in amino acids: CASSQGESFGYNEQFF. The CDR3 DNA reads as TGTGCCAGCAGCCAAGGAGAGTCGTTTGGCTACAATGAGCAGTTCTTC.

The chain has TRBV7-9 and TRBJ1-4; 10 nucleotides match TRBD1. J lost 11 bases, V lost 5 bases, and 11 bases had no gene match. CDR3 length: 15 residues. Per germline, CDR1 SEHNR and CDR2 FQNEAQ (reference sequence). The DNA for the CDR3 is TGTGCCAGCAGCCACCCGGACAGGGGGAAGTGGAAACTGTTTTTT. Its translation is CASSHPDRGKWKLFF.

The CDR3 reads CASILTGENTF. The CDR3 region has the DNA TGCGCCAGCATTCTGACAGGGGAGAACACCTTC. The chain carries TRBV10-1 and TRBJ1-2; TRBD1 matches at 8 bases. The germline V gene has CDR1 WNHNN and CDR2 SYGVQD (reference sequence). This CDR3 has 11 residues. With V trimmed by 7 bases and J by 12 bases, 7 bases remained unmatched.

This chain joins TRBV27 and TRBJ2-3; 7 nucleotides agree with TRBD1. The germline V gene encodes CDR1 MNHEY and CDR2 SMNVEV (reference sequence). Trimming at V came to 2 bases and at J to 6 bases, leaving 11 bases not matched to a gene. The CDR3 loop spans 16 amino acids. Here the CDR3 DNA reads TGTGCCAGCAGTTTACCTGGACAGGCCCCTTGGGATACGCAGTATTTT. Protein sequence: CASSLPGQAPWDTQYF.

As for this clone: Germline and junction disagree at one end, which may indicate a read error. This chain links TRBV6-5 with TRBJ1-1, with 8 bases that match TRBD1. CDR1 and CDR2 from the germline V gene are MNHEY and SVGAGI. This CDR3 spans 14 amino acids. The CDR3, as DNA: TGTGCCACCAGTCGGACAGGGTTGAACACTGAAGCTTTCTTT. Amino acid sequence: CATSRTGLNTEAFF.

This chain connects TRBV27 to TRBJ2-1; TRBD2 matches 10 bases. The germline gives CDR1 MNHEY, CDR2 SMNVEV (reference sequence). Trimming cost V 6 bases and J 14 bases; bases outside gene matches: 22. The CDR3 runs 17 residues. DNA for the CDR3: TGTGCCAGCAGCCCAAGGGGTCTAGCGGGAGACCGAGCCCCCAAGTTCTTC. It codes for CASSPRGLAGDRAPKFF.

V and J are TRBV11-2 and TRBJ1-1, with a weak D call TRBD1 (5 bases). Trimming shortened V by 5 bases and J by 1 base, and 8 bases separated the two germline ends. Germline V gives CDR1 SGHAT, CDR2 FQNNGV. This CDR3 contains 13 residues. CDR3: CASSLTGNTEAFF. CDR3 sequence (DNA): TGTGCCAGCAGCCTTACAGGGAACACTGAAGCTTTCTTT.

The chain couples TRBV5-1 to TRBJ1-4; D gene unclear. Germline lookup yields CDR1 SGHRS and CDR2 YFSETQ. The CDR3 length is 14 residues. V lost 3 bases and J 0 bases, leaving 6 bases between the germline ends. CDR3 region: CASSSTATNEKLFF. In DNA form, the CDR3 reads TGCGCCAGCAGCTCAACAGCAACTAATGAAAAACTGTTTTTT.

The rearrangement uses TRBV2 and TRBJ2-7; possibly TRBD1 for D (5 bases). The germline V gene has CDR1 SNHLY and CDR2 FYNNEI. CDR3 length: 12 amino acids. Trimming took 6 bases from V and 6 from J, leaving 12 bases between them. The CDR3 DNA sequence: TGTGCCAGCAGCGGGCAGGGTGGCGAGCAGTACTTC. Encoded protein: CASSGQGGEQYF.

The chain joins TRBV7-2 to TRBJ2-1; 9 bases align to TRBD2. The trim removed 0 bases at V and 6 bases at J, leaving 3 bases unmatched. Germline loops: CDR1 SGHTA, CDR2 FQGNSA. There are 15 residues in the CDR3. The CDR3 region has the DNA TGTGCCAGCAGCTTAGCCGGGACTAGCTTCAATGAGCAGTTCTTC. Residues: CASSLAGTSFNEQFF.

The genes are TRBV6-2 or TRBV6-3 and TRBJ2-7, with 10 bases matching TRBD2. The V gene end was trimmed by 0 bases and the J gene end by 3 bases; junction bases not matched to a gene: 17. From germline, CDR1 is MNHEY and CDR2 SVGEGT. The CDR3 consists of 20 residues. CDR3 sequence (DNA): TGTGCCAGCAGTTACTCGCTTATGAACCCCACGAGCGGGAGGGGCTACGAGCAGTACTTC. This gives the protein CASSYSLMNPTSGRGYEQYF.